This entry describes one T cell receptor beta chain. The CDR3 extends over 14 amino acids. Germline loops: CDR1 LNHDA, CDR2 SQIVND (reference sequence). V shed 9 bases and J 9 bases; nucleotides not matched to a gene: 11. This specimen belongs to a study of cytomegalovirus exposure and HLA in healthy donors. Primers: 60 Vbeta forward and 13 Jbeta reverse. Profiled with immunoSEQ multiplex PCR; TCRdb holds only in-frame clones, not every one. The data hold about 160,000 clones, with roughly 80% observed a single time. The chain carries TRBV19 and TRBJ1-6; TRBD1 aligns across 7 bases. The receptor comes from a middle-aged man in good health and CMV-seronegative. Sequencing was performed on PBMCs. The CDR3: CASRVGTEISPLHF. The CDR3 DNA sequence: TGTGCCAGCCGTGTGGGGACAGAGATTTCACCCCTCCACTTT.